This entry is about one TCR beta chain. Clones were sequenced by immunoSEQ multiplex PCR, and TCRdb holds only the in-frame ones, with some missing. Of 29,000 or so clones in the sample, about 85% are singletons; the top ten hold 11%. The CDR3 is made up of 17 amino acids. CDR1 is KGHSH, CDR2 LQKENI, per germline. The sample comes from a study of graft-versus-host responses after intestinal transplantation. The wider study: All recipients were given anti-thymocyte globulin induction, and tacrolimus and steroids were then administered for around three years.

The rearrangement joins TRBV18 to TRBJ2-5; possible D gene TRBD1, 5 bases. The DNA end is more similar to TRBJ2-7, so the J call may be wrong. This specimen consisted of PBMCs, obtained about 420 days after intestinal transplantation. The clonotype was recovered from a human patient who received an intestinal transplant, so some T cells may come from the graft donor. CDR3 nucleotides: TGTGCCAGCTCACCAAGGTATGGGGCGAGGAGCTCCTACGAGCAGTACTTC. Translation: CASSPRYGARSSYEQYF.